The 32 T cell receptor beta chains listed next were all sequenced from one sample in a study of blood T cell repertoires in COVID-19 (dated by TCRdb to the early 2020s). Library creation used the immunoSEQ multiplex PCR assay. The source is immuneACCESS, and TCRdb retained only in-frame sequences with V and J called. Part of the clones is not carried over; for the studies checked, unresolved V genes explain less than half of this, and the remainder is unexplained. The sample table shows about 150,000 clones, and 84% are seen once. The ten largest make up about 7.7% of the sample. The material sequenced was PBMCs or T cells enriched from blood (not recorded which). These receptors originate from a man in his fifties or sixties who had recovered from COVID-19.

The rearrangement links TRBV7-2 to TRBJ2-7, with a tentative D call TRBD2 (5 bases). This CDR3 is built from 13 residues. Germline lookup yields CDR1 SGHTA and CDR2 FQGNSA. Trimming took off 3 bases at V and 7 bases at J, with 13 bases between the two ends. The CDR3: CASSLDGMGEQYF. The CDR3, as DNA: TGTGCCAGCAGCTTGGACGGGATGGGTGAGCAGTACTTC.

V and J are TRBV9 and TRBJ2-1; the match to TRBD2 covers 8 bases. The germline CDR1 and CDR2 sequences are SGDLS and YYNGEE. CDR3 size: 16 residues. With V trimmed by 1 base and J by 3 bases, 6 bases remained unmatched. This chain's CDR3 is CASSVFGRGGYNEQFF. The CDR3 DNA sequence: TGTGCCAGCAGCGTATTTGGACGGGGGGGCTACAATGAGCAGTTCTTC.

V and J are TRBV5-4 and TRBJ2-2; no clear D gene. The CDR3 consists of 14 residues. V shed 1 base and J shed 1 base, with 5 bases lying between them. From germline, CDR1 is SGHNT and CDR2 YYREEE (reference sequence). The CDR3 is CASSLIQNTGELFF. The CDR3, as DNA: TGTGCCAGCAGCTTGATCCAGAACACCGGGGAGCTGTTTTTT.

The gene calls are TRBV5-1 and TRBJ1-2; TRBD1 agrees at 7 bases. Germline CDR1 is SGHRS and CDR2 is YFSETQ. V was pared by 2 bases and J by 6 bases, with 7 bases of the junction left unmatched. The CDR3 loop spans 14 amino acids. CDR3 protein: CASSFQTGENGYTF. The CDR3 DNA is TGCGCCAGCAGCTTTCAAACAGGGGAAAATGGCTACACCTTC.

CDR3 bases: TGTGCCAGCAGTGCCGGGACAGGGCCTCCGGAGACCCAGTACTTC. Amino acids: CASSAGTGPPETQYF. The chain joins TRBV7-9 to TRBJ2-5; TRBD1 agrees at 9 bases. From germline, CDR1 is SEHNR and CDR2 FQNEAQ (reference sequence). CDR3 length: 15 amino acids. Unmatched junction bases numbered 10, after V lost 6 bases and J lost 5 bases.

The genes are TRBV5-1 and TRBJ1-2; 8 nucleotides match TRBD1. After removal of 4 bases from V and 3 bases from J, the junction contained 2 bases not matched to a gene. The CDR3 sequence is 13 residues long. Germline loops: CDR1 SGHRS, CDR2 YFSETQ. This chain's CDR3 is CASSLQGDYGYTF. Here the CDR3 DNA reads TGCGCCAGCAGCCTACAGGGGGACTATGGCTACACCTTC.

The rearrangement links TRBV5-1 to TRBJ2-1; 11 bases are shared with TRBD2. The V gene end was trimmed by 2 bases and the J gene end by 7 bases; junction bases not matched to a gene: 2. There are 14 residues in the CDR3. Germline V gives CDR1 SGHRS, CDR2 YFSETQ. The chain's CDR3 is CASSFTSGGNEQFF. In nucleotides, the CDR3 is TGCGCCAGCAGCTTTACTAGCGGGGGAAATGAGCAGTTCTTC.

This chain links TRBV5-1 with TRBJ2-7, with 7 bases that match TRBD1. The CDR3 sequence is 15 residues long. V lost 2 bases, J lost 1 base, and 6 bases stayed unmatched. Germline V CDR1 and CDR2: SGHRS, YFSETQ. CDR3 coding DNA: TGCGCCAGCAGCTTAACAGGGGTCCTGTCCTACGAGCAGTACTTC. It specifies CASSLTGVLSYEQYF.

In this sample, this clone turned up once. The rearrangement joins TRBV24-1 to TRBJ2-1; 8 nucleotides match TRBD2. CDR1 and CDR2 from the germline V gene are KGHDR and SFDVKD. J lost 8 bases, V lost 5 bases, and 7 bases had no gene match. This CDR3 has 14 residues. The CDR3 sequence: CATSVGGGIDEQFF. In DNA form, the CDR3 reads TGTGCCACCAGTGTCGGGGGGGGGATTGATGAGCAGTTCTTC.

This clone showed up just a few times. The CDR3 protein is CASSRQNRGQAAFF. Here the CDR3 DNA reads TGTGCCAGCAGTCGACAGAACAGGGGGCAGGCAGCTTTCTTT. The chain combines TRBV6-5 with TRBJ1-1, with 9 bases identical to TRBD1. The trim removed 5 bases at V and 10 bases at J, leaving 11 bases unmatched. This CDR3 spans 14 amino acids. From germline, CDR1 is MNHEY and CDR2 SVGAGI.

This clone was seen just once. The CDR3 DNA sequence: TGTGCCACCAGTGATTCGCGGGGGGGCGACACCGGGGAGCTGTTTTTT. Translating gives CATSDSRGGDTGELFF. This chain uses TRBV24-1 with TRBJ2-2, with 9 bases matching TRBD2. The CDR3 runs to 16 residues. CDR1 is KGHDR, CDR2 SFDVKD, per germline. Unmatched junction bases numbered 3, after V lost 2 bases and J lost 3 bases.

This clone was observed a handful of times. The DNA of the CDR3 is TGCGCCAGCAGCCTGGCCGGGGACAGGGTTGAAAAACTGTTTTTT. It specifies CASSLAGDRVEKLFF. The chain has TRBV5-1 and TRBJ1-4; 9 nucleotides agree with TRBD1. CDR1 SGHRS and CDR2 YFSETQ come from the germline V gene. This CDR3 spans 15 amino acids. Trimming cost V 4 bases and J 7 bases; bases outside gene matches: 8.

The rearrangement uses TRBV9 and TRBJ2-7; TRBD2 might be the D (7 bases). The CDR3 consists of 14 residues. Trimming cost V 0 bases and J 5 bases, with 12 bases left between them. Germline assignment: CDR1 SGDLS and CDR2 YYNGEE. The CDR3 nucleotides are TGTGCCAGCAGCGTAGATTCGGGGGGCGACGAGCAGTACTTC. Translating gives CASSVDSGGDEQYF.

The V call is TRBV6-5, the J call TRBJ1-1; D is perhaps TRBD1 (6 bases). Trimming took 6 bases from V and 5 from J, leaving 13 bases between them. Germline CDR1 reads MNHEY; CDR2 reads SVGAGI. The CDR3 sequence is 13 residues long. As DNA, the CDR3 is TGTGCCAGCAGAGGGGGGGCAAGGACTGAAGCTTTCTTT. Amino acids: CASRGGARTEAFF.

This chain connects TRBV19 to TRBJ1-3, with 7 nucleotides matching TRBD1. Per the germline V gene, CDR1 is LNHDA and CDR2 is SQIVND (reference sequence). This CDR3 is 15 amino acids long. After removal of 0 bases from V and 2 bases from J, the junction contained 1 base not matched to a gene. CDR3 in amino acids: CASSIEDRPGNTIYF. The DNA of the CDR3 is TGTGCCAGTAGTATAGAGGACAGGCCTGGAAACACCATATATTTT.

This chain connects TRBV10-2 to TRBJ1-2; 8 nucleotides match TRBD1. V lost 3 bases, J lost 2 bases, and 5 bases stayed unmatched. The CDR3 totals 15 residues. In germline, CDR1 is WSHSY, CDR2 SAAADI. The CDR3 DNA is TGCGCCAGCAGTGACGACAGGGGAACGAACTATGGCTACACCTTC. Its translation: CASSDDRGTNYGYTF.

The chain combines TRBV5-1 with TRBJ2-2; 8 bases are a match to TRBD1. The V gene's germline CDR1 is SGHRS and CDR2 YFSETQ. After removal of 4 bases from V and 5 bases from J, the junction contained 7 bases not matched to a gene. The CDR3 has 15 residues. DNA for the CDR3: TGCGCCAGCAGCCCCAGGACAGGGCGAACCGGGGAGCTGTTTTTT. As protein: CASSPRTGRTGELFF.

In nucleotides, the CDR3 is TGTGCCAGTACCACATCGGGGGGGCCAAGAGATACGCAGTATTTT. Protein: CASTTSGGPRDTQYF. The V gene is TRBV19, the J gene TRBJ2-3; 8 bases are shared with TRBD2. This CDR3 is 15 amino acids long. CDR1 is LNHDA and CDR2 is SQIVND in the germline V gene (reference sequence). The junction had 11 bases not matched to a gene; V was cut back by 7 bases and J by 5 bases. Together with reference TRBV19 and TRBJ2-3, the CDR3 gives the full variable domain: DGGITQSPKYLFRKEGQNVTLSCEQNLNHDAMYWYRQDPGQGLRLIYYSQIVNDFQKGDIAEGYSVSREKKESFPLTVTSAQKNPTAFYLCASTTSGGPRDTQYFGPGTRLTVL.

The CDR3 coding sequence is TGCGCCAGCAGCCAGCGATACAGGGACACCGGGGAGCTGTTTTTT. This sequence encodes CASSQRYRDTGELFF. This rearrangement joins TRBV4-1 to TRBJ2-2; D is possibly TRBD1 (6 bases). This CDR3 has 15 amino acids. Per germline, CDR1 MGHRA and CDR2 YSYEKL. V lost 3 bases to trimming and J lost 3 bases, with 11 bases between them.

The genes are TRBV6-5 and TRBJ2-7, with 10 nucleotides matching TRBD2. After removal of 6 bases from V and 2 bases from J, the junction contained 4 bases not matched to a gene. The CDR3 contains 14 residues. Looked up from germline, CDR1 is MNHEY and CDR2 is SVGAGI. In nucleotides, the CDR3 is TGTGCCAGCAGAACTAGCGGGGAGACCTACGAGCAGTACTTC. It specifies CASRTSGETYEQYF.

The rearrangement joins TRBV9 to TRBJ1-3; D gene uncertain. V gave up 7 bases and J gave up 2 bases, with 10 bases separating them. The length of the CDR3 is 13 residues. In germline, CDR1 is SGDLS, CDR2 YYNGEE. The CDR3 spells CASARAAGNTIYF. Written as DNA, the CDR3 is TGTGCCAGCGCGAGGGCCGCTGGAAACACCATATATTTT.

This sequence joins TRBV2 and TRBJ1-2, with TRBD1 matching over 7 bases. The CDR3 is 12 amino acids. After removal of 4 bases from V and 14 bases from J, the junction contained 10 bases not matched to a gene. Germline loops: CDR1 SNHLY, CDR2 FYNNEI. The chain's CDR3 is CASSVGQTPGTF. The CDR3 DNA is TGTGCCAGCAGTGTGGGACAGACCCCTGGGACCTTC.

This sequence joins TRBV25-1 and TRBJ2-3; a possible D gene is TRBD2 (6 bases). V shed 3 bases and J shed 1 base, with 17 bases lying between them. Germline V lookup: CDR1 MGHDK, CDR2 SYGVNS. The CDR3 runs 17 residues. This CDR3 reads CASSDPAGSLGTDTQYF. The CDR3 nucleotides are TGTGCCAGCAGTGACCCAGCGGGTTCTCTAGGCACAGATACGCAGTATTTT. Together with reference TRBV25-1 and TRBJ2-3, the CDR3 gives the full variable domain: EADIYQTPRYLVIGTGKKITLECSQTMGHDKMYWYQQDPGMELHLIHYSYGVNSTEKGDLSSESTVSRIRTEHFPLTLESARPSHTSQYLCASSDPAGSLGTDTQYFGPGTRLTVL.

The J gene is TRBJ1-5, the V gene TRBV27; unclear D gene. Per germline, CDR1 MNHEY and CDR2 SMNVEV (reference sequence). CDR3 size: 13 residues. Trimming left V 4 bases short and J 0 bases short, with 4 bases between. The DNA of the CDR3 is TGTGCCAGCAGTTCCTATAGCAATCAGCCCCAGCATTTT. This encodes CASSSYSNQPQHF.

The V and J genes are TRBV27 and TRBJ1-5, with D maybe TRBD1 (5 bases). Germline V lookup: CDR1 MNHEY, CDR2 SMNVEV (reference sequence). The CDR3 spans 13 residues. The V end was cut by 4 bases, the J end by 7 bases, with 11 bases between. CDR3 amino acids: CASSSQGVQPQHF. The CDR3 DNA reads TGTGCCAGCAGTTCCCAGGGCGTACAGCCCCAGCATTTT.

This clone was seen just once. The V gene is TRBV18, the J gene TRBJ2-7, with TRBD1 identical over 9 bases. The germline V gene encodes CDR1 KGHSH and CDR2 LQKENI. J was trimmed by 3 bases and V by 3 bases; bases with no gene match: 9. The CDR3 length is 16 residues. The CDR3 reads CASSPRPGQGVYEQYF. In DNA, the CDR3 is TGTGCCAGCTCACCGCGACCGGGACAGGGTGTCTACGAGCAGTACTTC.

This clone was seen a handful of times. The V and J genes are TRBV11-3 and TRBJ2-7, with D maybe TRBD1 (5 bases). Germline CDR1 is SGHNT and CDR2 is YENEEA. V was clipped by 5 bases and J by 6 bases, with 11 bases between them. The CDR3 totals 12 residues. CDR3 nucleotide sequence: TGTGCCAGCAGCCTCGCTAGGGGCGAGCAGTACTTC. Translated, it gives CASSLARGEQYF.

The V gene is TRBV6-2 or TRBV6-3, the J gene TRBJ2-2, with 12 bases matching TRBD2. Germline V CDR1 and CDR2: MNHEY, SVGEGT. The CDR3 has 16 amino acids. V dropped 5 bases and J dropped 4; count of bases not matched to a gene: 5. CDR3 protein: CASSRLAGGPTGELFF. CDR3 nucleotides: TGTGCCAGCAGTCGGCTAGCGGGGGGGCCCACCGGGGAGCTGTTTTTT.

The V gene is TRBV9, the J gene TRBJ2-7; 8 positions agree with TRBD2. Germline V CDR1 and CDR2: SGDLS, YYNGEE. The V gene end was trimmed by 4 bases and the J gene end by 1 base; junction bases not matched to a gene: 7. CDR3 size: 15 residues. CDR3 sequence: CASSPGVAGSYEQYF. The CDR3 coding sequence is TGTGCCAGCAGCCCCGGGGTAGCGGGGTCCTACGAGCAGTACTTC.

The chain has TRBV12-3 or TRBV12-4 and TRBJ2-7, with D perhaps matching TRBD1 (5 bases). Trimming stripped 6 bases from V and 7 bases from J, with 16 bases between. The CDR3 spans 13 residues. This CDR3 is CASSPQGTREQYF. The CDR3, as DNA: TGTGCCAGCAGCCCTCAGGGTACTCGGGAGCAGTACTTC.

The V and J genes are TRBV29-1 and TRBJ1-5; a possible D gene is TRBD1 (5 bases). The ends were cut back, 4 bases at V and 0 bases at J, with 10 bases in the middle. CDR1 is SQVTM and CDR2 is ANQGSEA in the germline V gene. The CDR3 covers 14 residues. The CDR3 bases are TGCAGCGTTGGGTCAGGGAATAGCAATCAGCCCCAGCATTTT. Protein sequence: CSVGSGNSNQPQHF.

This clone was counted between two and nine times. CDR3: CASTPGLYEQYF. As DNA, the CDR3 is TGTGCCAGCACACCAGGGTTATACGAGCAGTACTTC. The chain combines TRBV2 with TRBJ2-7; the D gene is possibly TRBD1 (5 bases). CDR3 length: 12 amino acids. Trimming took 7 bases from V and 4 from J, leaving 11 bases between them. Germline V gene data show CDR1 as SNHLY and CDR2 as FYNNEI. The entire variable domain, with the rest obtained from reference TRBV2 and TRBJ2-7, is as follows: EPEVTQTPSHQVTQMGQEVILRCVPISNHLYFYWYRQILGQKVEFLVSFYNNEISEKSEIFDDQFSVERPDGSNFTLKIRSTKLEDSAMYFCASTPGLYEQYFGPGTRLTVT.